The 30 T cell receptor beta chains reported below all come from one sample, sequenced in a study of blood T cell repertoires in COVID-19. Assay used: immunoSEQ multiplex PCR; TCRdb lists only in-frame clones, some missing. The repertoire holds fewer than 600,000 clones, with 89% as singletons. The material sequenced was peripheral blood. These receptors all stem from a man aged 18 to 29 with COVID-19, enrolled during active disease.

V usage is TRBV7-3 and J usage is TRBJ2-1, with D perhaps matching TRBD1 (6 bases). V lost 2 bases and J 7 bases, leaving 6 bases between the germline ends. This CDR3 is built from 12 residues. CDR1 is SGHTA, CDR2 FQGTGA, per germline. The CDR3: CASSLDRNEQFF. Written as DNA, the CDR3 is TGTGCCAGCAGCTTAGACAGGAATGAGCAGTTCTTC.

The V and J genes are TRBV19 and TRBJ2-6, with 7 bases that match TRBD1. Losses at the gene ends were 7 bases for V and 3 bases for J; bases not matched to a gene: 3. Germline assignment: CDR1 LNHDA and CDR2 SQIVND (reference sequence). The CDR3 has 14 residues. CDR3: CASTTGVGANVLTF. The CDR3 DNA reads TGTGCCAGTACCACAGGGGTTGGGGCCAACGTCCTGACTTTC.

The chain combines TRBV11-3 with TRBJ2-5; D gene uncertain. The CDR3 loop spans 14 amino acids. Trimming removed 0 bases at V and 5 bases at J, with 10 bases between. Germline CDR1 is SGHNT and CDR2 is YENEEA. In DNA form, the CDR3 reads TGTGCCAGCAGCTTAGACCGGGTGAGCGAGACCCAGTACTTC. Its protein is CASSLDRVSETQYF.

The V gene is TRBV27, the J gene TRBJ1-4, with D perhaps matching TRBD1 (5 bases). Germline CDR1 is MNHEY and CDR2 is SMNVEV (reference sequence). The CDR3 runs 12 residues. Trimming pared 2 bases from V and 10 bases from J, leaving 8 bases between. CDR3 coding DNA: TGTGCCAGCAGTTTAATCGGGGGAAAACTGTTTTTT. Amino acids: CASSLIGGKLFF. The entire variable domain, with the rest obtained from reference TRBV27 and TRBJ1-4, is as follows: EAQVTQNPRYLITVTGKKLTVTCSQNMNHEYMSWYRQDPGLGLRQIYYSMNVEVTDKGDVPEGYKVSRKEKRNFPLILESPSPNQTSLYFCASSLIGGKLFFGSGTQLSVL.

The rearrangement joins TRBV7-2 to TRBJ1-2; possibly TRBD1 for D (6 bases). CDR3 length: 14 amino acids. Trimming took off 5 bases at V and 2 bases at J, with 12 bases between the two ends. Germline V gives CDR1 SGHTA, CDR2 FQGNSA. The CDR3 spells CASSPTGTNYGYTF. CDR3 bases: TGTGCCAGCAGCCCCACCGGGACAAACTATGGCTACACCTTC.

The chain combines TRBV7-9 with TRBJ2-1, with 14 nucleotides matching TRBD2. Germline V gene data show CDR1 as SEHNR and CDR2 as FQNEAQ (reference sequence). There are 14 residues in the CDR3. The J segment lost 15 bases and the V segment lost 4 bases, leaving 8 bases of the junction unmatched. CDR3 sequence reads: CASSWTSGGPPGFF. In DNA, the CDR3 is TGTGCCAGCAGCTGGACTAGCGGGGGGCCCCCTGGGTTCTTC.

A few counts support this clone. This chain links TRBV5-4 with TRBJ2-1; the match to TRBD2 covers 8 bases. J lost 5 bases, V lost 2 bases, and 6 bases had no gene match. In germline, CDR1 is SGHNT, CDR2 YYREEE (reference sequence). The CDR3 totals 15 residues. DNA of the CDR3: TGTGCCAGCAGCTTATCCGGGACTAGAGACAATGAGCAGTTCTTC. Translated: CASSLSGTRDNEQFF.

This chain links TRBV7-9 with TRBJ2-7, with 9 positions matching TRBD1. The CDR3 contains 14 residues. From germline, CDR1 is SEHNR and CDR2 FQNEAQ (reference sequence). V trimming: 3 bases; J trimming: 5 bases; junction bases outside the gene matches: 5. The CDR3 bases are TGTGCCAGCAGCTTTGGGACAGGGCTCGACGAGCAGTACTTC. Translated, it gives CASSFGTGLDEQYF.

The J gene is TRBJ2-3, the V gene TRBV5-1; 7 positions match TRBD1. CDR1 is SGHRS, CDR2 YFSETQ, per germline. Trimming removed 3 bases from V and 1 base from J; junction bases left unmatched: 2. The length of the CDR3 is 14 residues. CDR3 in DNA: TGCGCCAGCAGCTACGGGACAGGCACAGATACGCAGTATTTT. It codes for CASSYGTGTDTQYF.

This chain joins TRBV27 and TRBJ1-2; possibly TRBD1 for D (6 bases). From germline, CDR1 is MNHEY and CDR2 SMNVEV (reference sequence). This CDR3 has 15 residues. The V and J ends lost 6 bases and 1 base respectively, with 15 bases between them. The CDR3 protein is CASSTLGQFNYGYTF. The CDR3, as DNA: TGTGCCAGCAGCACCCTTGGACAGTTTAACTATGGCTACACCTTC.

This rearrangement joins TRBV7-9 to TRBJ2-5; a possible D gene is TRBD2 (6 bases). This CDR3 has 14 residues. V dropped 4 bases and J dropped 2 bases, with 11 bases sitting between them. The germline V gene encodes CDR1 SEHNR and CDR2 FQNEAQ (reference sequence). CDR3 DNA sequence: TGTGCCAGCAGCTACCACCGGGAGCAAGAGACCCAGTACTTC. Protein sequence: CASSYHREQETQYF. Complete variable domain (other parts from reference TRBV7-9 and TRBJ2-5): DTGVSQNPRHKITKRGQNVTFRCDPISEHNRLYWYRQTLGQGPEFLTYFQNEAQLEKSRLLSDRFSAERPKGSFSTLEIQRTEQGDSAMYLCASSYHREQETQYFGPGTRLLVL.

CDR3 protein: CASSQDSFSNSPLHF. Here the CDR3 DNA reads TGTGCCAGCAGCCAGGACAGCTTCTCTAATTCACCCCTCCACTTT. The V call is TRBV5-4, the J call TRBJ1-6, with a possible D match to TRBD1 (6 bases). Germline CDR1 reads SGHNT; CDR2 reads YYREEE (reference sequence). Trimming shortened V by 4 bases and J by 6 bases, and 14 bases separated the two germline ends. The CDR3 length is 15 residues.

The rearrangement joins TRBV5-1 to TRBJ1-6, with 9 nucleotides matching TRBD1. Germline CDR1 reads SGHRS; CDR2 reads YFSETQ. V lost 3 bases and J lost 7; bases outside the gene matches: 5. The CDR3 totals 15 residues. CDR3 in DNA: TGCGCCAGCAGCTACCGGGACAGGGACAATTCACCCCTCCACTTT. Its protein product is CASSYRDRDNSPLHF.

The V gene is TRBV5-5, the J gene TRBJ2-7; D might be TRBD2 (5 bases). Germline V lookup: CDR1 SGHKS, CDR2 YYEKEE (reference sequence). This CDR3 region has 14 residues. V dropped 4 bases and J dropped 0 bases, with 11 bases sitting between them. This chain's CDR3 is CASSPGLSSYEQYF. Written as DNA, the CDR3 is TGTGCCAGCAGCCCAGGACTGAGCTCCTACGAGCAGTACTTC.

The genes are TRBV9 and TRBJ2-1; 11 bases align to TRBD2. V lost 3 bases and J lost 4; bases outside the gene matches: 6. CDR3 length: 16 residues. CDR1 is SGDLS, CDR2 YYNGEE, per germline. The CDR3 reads CASSGRASGRYNEQFF. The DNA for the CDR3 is TGTGCCAGCAGCGGGCGGGCTAGCGGGAGGTACAATGAGCAGTTCTTC.

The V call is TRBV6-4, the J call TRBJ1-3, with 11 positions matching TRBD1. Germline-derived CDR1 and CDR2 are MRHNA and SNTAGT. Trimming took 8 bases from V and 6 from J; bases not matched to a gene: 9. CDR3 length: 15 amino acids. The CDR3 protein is CASRPGQGGENTIYF. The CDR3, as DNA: TGTGCCAGCCGACCGGGACAGGGGGGAGAAAACACCATATATTTT.

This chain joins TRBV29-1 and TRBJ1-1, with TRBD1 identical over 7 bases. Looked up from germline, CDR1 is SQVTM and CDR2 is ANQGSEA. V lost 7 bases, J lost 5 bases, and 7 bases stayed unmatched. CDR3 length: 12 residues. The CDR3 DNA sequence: TGCAGCGCTCGACAGGGAGCAACTGAAGCTTTCTTT. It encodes CSARQGATEAFF.

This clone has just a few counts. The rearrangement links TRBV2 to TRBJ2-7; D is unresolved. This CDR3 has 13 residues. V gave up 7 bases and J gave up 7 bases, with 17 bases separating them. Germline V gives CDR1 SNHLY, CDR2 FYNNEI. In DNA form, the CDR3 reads TGTGCCAGCACCATGAGCACTCGCTGGGAGCAGTACTTC. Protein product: CASTMSTRWEQYF.

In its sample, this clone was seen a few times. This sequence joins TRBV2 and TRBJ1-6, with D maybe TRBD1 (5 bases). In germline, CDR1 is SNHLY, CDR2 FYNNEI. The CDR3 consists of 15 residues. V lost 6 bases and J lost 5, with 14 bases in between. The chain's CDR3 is CASSAQGWDNSPLHF. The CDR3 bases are TGTGCCAGCAGCGCCCAGGGATGGGATAATTCACCCCTCCACTTT.

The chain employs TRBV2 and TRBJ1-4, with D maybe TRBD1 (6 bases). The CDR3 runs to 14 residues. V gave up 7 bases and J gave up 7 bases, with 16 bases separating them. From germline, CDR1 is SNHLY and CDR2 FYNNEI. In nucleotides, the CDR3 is TGTGCCAGCAACATACAGGGTGGGAGTGAAAAACTGTTTTTT. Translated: CASNIQGGSEKLFF.

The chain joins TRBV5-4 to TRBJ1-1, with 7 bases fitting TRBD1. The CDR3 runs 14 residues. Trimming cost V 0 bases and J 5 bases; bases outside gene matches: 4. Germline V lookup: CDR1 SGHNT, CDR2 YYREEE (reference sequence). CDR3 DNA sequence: TGTGCCAGCAGCTTGGACAGGGGAGGAACTGAAGCTTTCTTT. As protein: CASSLDRGGTEAFF.

The CDR3 sequence: CASSFINNSPLHF. The CDR3 nucleotides read TGTGCCAGTAGTTTTATAAATAATTCACCCCTCCACTTT. The rearrangement joins TRBV19 to TRBJ1-6; D unclear. Germline CDR1 is LNHDA and CDR2 is SQIVND (reference sequence). The V end was cut by 5 bases, the J end by 5 bases, with 7 bases between. The CDR3 is 13 residues long.

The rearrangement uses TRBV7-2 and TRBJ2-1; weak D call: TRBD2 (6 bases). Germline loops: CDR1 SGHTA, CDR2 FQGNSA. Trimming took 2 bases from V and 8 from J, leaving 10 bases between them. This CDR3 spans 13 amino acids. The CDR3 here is CASSLTRRDEQFF. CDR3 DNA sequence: TGTGCCAGCAGCTTAACTAGGAGGGATGAGCAGTTCTTC.

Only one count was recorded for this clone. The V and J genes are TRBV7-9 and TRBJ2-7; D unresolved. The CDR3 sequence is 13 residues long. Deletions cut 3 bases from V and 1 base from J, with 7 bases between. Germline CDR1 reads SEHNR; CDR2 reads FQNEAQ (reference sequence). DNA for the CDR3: TGTGCCAGCAGCTTCCCAGCGTCCTACGAGCAGTACTTC. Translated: CASSFPASYEQYF.

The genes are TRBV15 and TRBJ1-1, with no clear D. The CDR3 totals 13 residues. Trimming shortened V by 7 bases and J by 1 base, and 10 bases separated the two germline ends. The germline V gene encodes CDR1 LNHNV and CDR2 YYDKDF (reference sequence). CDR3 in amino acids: CATTEEPNTEAFF. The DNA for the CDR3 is TGTGCCACCACGGAGGAACCGAACACTGAAGCTTTCTTT.

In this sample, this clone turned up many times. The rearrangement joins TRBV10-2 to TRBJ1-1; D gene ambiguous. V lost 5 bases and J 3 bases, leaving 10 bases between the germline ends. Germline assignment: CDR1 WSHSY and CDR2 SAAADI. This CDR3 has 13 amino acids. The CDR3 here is CASSPYLDTEAFF. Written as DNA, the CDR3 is TGCGCCAGCAGTCCCTACCTGGACACTGAAGCTTTCTTT.

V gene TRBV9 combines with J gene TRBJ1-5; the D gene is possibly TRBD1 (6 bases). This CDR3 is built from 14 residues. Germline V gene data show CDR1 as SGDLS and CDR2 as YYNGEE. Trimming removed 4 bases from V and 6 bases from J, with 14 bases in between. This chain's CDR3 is CASSLTGSGQPQHF. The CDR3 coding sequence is TGTGCCAGCAGCTTGACAGGATCAGGTCAGCCCCAGCATTTT.

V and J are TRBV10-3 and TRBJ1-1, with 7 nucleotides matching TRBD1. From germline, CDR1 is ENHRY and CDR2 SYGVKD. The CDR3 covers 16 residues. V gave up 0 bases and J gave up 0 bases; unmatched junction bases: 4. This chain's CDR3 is CAISESKTGLNTEAFF. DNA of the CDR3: TGTGCCATCAGTGAGTCGAAGACAGGGTTGAACACTGAAGCTTTCTTT.

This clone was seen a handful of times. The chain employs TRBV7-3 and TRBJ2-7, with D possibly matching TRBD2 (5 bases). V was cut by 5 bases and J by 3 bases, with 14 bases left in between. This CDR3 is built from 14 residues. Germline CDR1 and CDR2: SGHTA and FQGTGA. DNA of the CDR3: TGTGCCAGCAGCCTACATGGCCGGGGCTACGAGCAGTACTTC. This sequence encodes CASSLHGRGYEQYF.

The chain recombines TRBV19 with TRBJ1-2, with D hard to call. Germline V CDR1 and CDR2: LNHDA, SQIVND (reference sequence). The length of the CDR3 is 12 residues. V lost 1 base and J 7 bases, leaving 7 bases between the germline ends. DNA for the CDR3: TGTGCCAGTAGTATAGGAGGGATTGGCTACACCTTC. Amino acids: CASSIGGIGYTF.